Shown below are 20 T cell receptor beta chains from a single sample sequenced in a study of shared clonotypes between healthy human individuals. The protocol was immunoSEQ multiplex PCR, while the TCRdb copy is restricted to in-frame clones and leaves out a portion. The sample lists 2,100,000 or so clones, approximately 94% occurring once. Specimen: naive CD4+ T cells sorted from blood. Subset specified: CD45RA+ positively selected. The receptors originated from a young man in good health.

There are a few counts of this clone. The gene calls are TRBV5-8 and TRBJ1-2, with D perhaps matching TRBD1 (6 bases). Germline CDR1 SGHTS, CDR2 YDEGEE. Trimming took off 2 bases at V and 4 bases at J, with 9 bases between the two ends. The CDR3 covers 13 residues. This CDR3 is CASSFTGSYGYTF. In DNA form, the CDR3 reads TGTGCCAGCAGCTTCACAGGGTCCTATGGCTACACCTTC.

The chain couples TRBV5-1 to TRBJ2-7; D uncertain. V gave up 2 bases and J gave up 3 bases, with 12 bases separating them. Germline V lookup: CDR1 SGHRS, CDR2 YFSETQ. The CDR3 runs to 14 residues. CDR3 nucleotides: TGCGCCAGCAGCTTCGAACGGAAGCTCTACGAGCAGTACTTC. This gives the protein CASSFERKLYEQYF.

The CDR3 sequence: CASSSRGRGRYNEQFF. CDR3 nucleotide sequence: TGTGCCAGCAGTTCCCGGGGGAGGGGGCGGTACAATGAGCAGTTCTTC. This chain connects TRBV6-5 to TRBJ2-1; D may be TRBD1 or TRBD2 (7 bases each). The CDR3 is 16 residues long. Germline CDR1 and CDR2: MNHEY and SVGAGI. V lost 4 bases, J lost 4 bases, and 17 bases lay in between.

The chain is built from TRBV28 and TRBJ1-6, with 7 bases matching TRBD1. The CDR3 contains 15 residues. Germline CDR1 and CDR2: MDHEN and SYDVKM. The CDR3 coding sequence is TGTGTTAAAGGGTACACCGACAGGGCTAATTCACCCCTCCACTTT. Amino acid sequence: CVKGYTDRANSPLHF.

The rearrangement links TRBV10-3 to TRBJ2-2; D perhaps matches TRBD2 (5 bases). This CDR3 is built from 13 residues. CDR1 and CDR2 (germline): ENHRY, SYGVKD. With 2 bases removed from V and 6 bases from J, the gap between germline ends came to 7 bases. As DNA, the CDR3 is TGTGCCATCAGTGAGGTGGAGGCCGGGGAGCTGTTTTTT. It yields the protein CAISEVEAGELFF.

V is TRBV6-5 and J is TRBJ1-2, with 7 bases matching TRBD1. Losses at the gene ends were 2 bases for V and 5 bases for J; bases not matched to a gene: 2. The CDR3 is 13 residues long. CDR1 is MNHEY, CDR2 SVGAGI, per germline. The CDR3 here is CASSYGTEYGYTF. The CDR3 bases are TGTGCCAGCAGTTACGGGACAGAGTATGGCTACACCTTC.

This chain joins TRBV7-9 and TRBJ1-5; TRBD1 is a possible D gene (6 bases). This CDR3 contains 13 residues. V was shortened by 4 bases and J by 5 bases, with 9 bases between the two germline ends. Germline V gene lookup returns CDR1 SEHNR and CDR2 FQNEAQ (reference sequence). The CDR3 region has the DNA TGTGCCAGCAGCTGGGACACTTATCAGCCCCAGCATTTT. It specifies CASSWDTYQPQHF.

The genes are TRBV7-9 and TRBJ1-1; the D gene is possibly TRBD1 (6 bases). The CDR3 is 14 residues long. Germline V gene lookup returns CDR1 SEHNR and CDR2 FQNEAQ (reference sequence). The V and J ends lost 5 bases and 5 bases respectively, with 15 bases between them. The CDR3 region has the DNA TGTGCCAGCAGCCCGGCCACAGGGTTAACTGAAGCTTTCTTT. Translation gives CASSPATGLTEAFF. Together with reference TRBV7-9 and TRBJ1-1, the CDR3 gives the full variable domain: DTGVSQNPRHKITKRGQNVTFRCDPISEHNRLYWYRQTLGQGPEFLTYFQNEAQLEKSRLLSDRFSAERPKGSFSTLEIQRTEQGDSAMYLCASSPATGLTEAFFGQGTRLTVV.

The genes are TRBV5-1 and TRBJ2-1; D is possibly TRBD1 (6 bases). The CDR3 runs 15 residues. CDR1 is SGHRS, CDR2 YFSETQ, per germline. Between the trimmed V and J ends, which lost 1 base and 4 bases, there was a span of 12 bases. CDR3 sequence (DNA): TGCGCCAGCAGCTTGATTGGACAGCGATACAATGAGCAGTTCTTC. Protein: CASSLIGQRYNEQFF.

The chain joins TRBV25-1 to TRBJ1-6; maybe TRBD1 (5 bases). The ends were cut back, 7 bases at V and 7 bases at J, with 11 bases in the middle. Looked up from germline, CDR1 is MGHDK and CDR2 is SYGVNS. CDR3 length: 13 residues. The CDR3 region has the DNA TGTGCCAGCAATGGCAGGGAGAATTCACCCCTCCACTTT. This translates into CASNGRENSPLHF.

The gene calls are TRBV7-2 and TRBJ2-7; possible D gene TRBD2, 6 bases. CDR1 is SGHTA and CDR2 is FQGNSA in the germline V gene. V was pared by 5 bases and J by 3 bases, with 14 bases between. CDR3 size: 14 residues. CDR3 in amino acids: CASSHARESYEQYF. CDR3 DNA: TGTGCCAGCAGCCACGCCCGGGAGAGCTACGAGCAGTACTTC.

The rearrangement uses TRBV25-1 and TRBJ1-1; 7 bases are a match to TRBD1. The CDR3 covers 13 residues. The junction had 4 bases not matched to a gene; V was cut back by 5 bases and J by 4 bases. CDR1 is MGHDK and CDR2 is SYGVNS in the germline V gene. CDR3 sequence reads: CASSFTGVTEAFF. DNA for the CDR3: TGTGCCAGCAGTTTCACAGGGGTCACTGAAGCTTTCTTT.

This chain links TRBV7-9 with TRBJ2-5; no definite D call. Germline CDR1 is SEHNR and CDR2 is FQNEAQ (reference sequence). V dropped 2 bases and J dropped 5 bases, with 12 bases sitting between them. This CDR3 is 14 amino acids long. CDR3 coding DNA: TGTGCCAGCAGCTTAAATAGGGCGAAGGAGACCCAGTACTTC. Its protein product is CASSLNRAKETQYF.

The chain recombines TRBV18 with TRBJ1-1, with a tentative D call TRBD1 (6 bases). V was clipped by 2 bases and J by 3 bases, with 13 bases between them. Germline values: CDR1 KGHSH, CDR2 LQKENI. The CDR3 contains 15 residues. CDR3 protein: CASSPGTGRYTEAFF. In nucleotides, the CDR3 is TGTGCCAGCTCACCAGGAACAGGGCGGTACACTGAAGCTTTCTTT.

The chain joins TRBV2 to TRBJ2-7; 7 bases line up with TRBD1. Germline V lookup: CDR1 SNHLY, CDR2 FYNNEI. The J segment lost 6 bases and the V segment lost 3 bases, leaving 8 bases of the junction unmatched. The CDR3 is made up of 14 amino acids. The CDR3 region is CASSEITGAIEQYF. CDR3 sequence (DNA): TGTGCCAGCAGTGAGATAACAGGGGCGATCGAGCAGTACTTC. The full variable domain, with the rest looked up from reference TRBV2 and TRBJ2-7, is EPEVTQTPSHQVTQMGQEVILRCVPISNHLYFYWYRQILGQKVEFLVSFYNNEISEKSEIFDDQFSVERPDGSNFTLKIRSTKLEDSAMYFCASSEITGAIEQYFGPGTRLTVT.

The chain combines TRBV10-3 with TRBJ2-5, with TRBD2 as a possible D gene (7 bases). CDR3 length: 13 amino acids. Between the trimmed V and J ends, which lost 4 bases and 4 bases, there was a span of 10 bases. Germline V gives CDR1 ENHRY, CDR2 SYGVKD. CDR3 nucleotide sequence: TGTGCCATCAGTGGGGGGGGCTCAGAGACCCAGTACTTC. It encodes CAISGGGSETQYF.

J is TRBJ1-2 and V is TRBV10-3; D gene ambiguous. Looked up from germline, CDR1 is ENHRY and CDR2 is SYGVKD. V was trimmed by 3 bases and J by 1 base, leaving 6 bases between them. The CDR3 is 13 amino acids. CDR3 residues: CAISDIVNYGYTF. The CDR3 nucleotides read TGTGCCATCAGTGATATAGTTAACTATGGCTACACCTTC.

The chain carries TRBV6-5 and TRBJ2-1; D is possibly TRBD2 (6 bases). This CDR3 is built from 14 residues. Germline lookup yields CDR1 MNHEY and CDR2 SVGAGI. Trimming pared 5 bases from V and 11 bases from J, leaving 19 bases between. In DNA form, the CDR3 reads TGTGCCAGCAGTCGCGGGACTCCGCAAAGAAAGCAGTTCTTC. Translating gives CASSRGTPQRKQFF.

V is TRBV6-4 and J is TRBJ2-3; 8 nucleotides agree with TRBD2. Germline CDR1 MRHNA, CDR2 SNTAGT. After removal of 8 bases from V and 3 bases from J, the junction contained 7 bases not matched to a gene. The length of the CDR3 is 14 residues. The CDR3 nucleotides read TGTGCCAGCCCACCGGGCGGGAGGACAGATACGCAGTATTTT. Translation: CASPPGGRTDTQYF.

CDR3 nucleotides: TGTGCCAGTAGTATAGGGGACGCCCTATTCCCCCTCCACTTT. This sequence encodes CASSIGDALFPLHF. The chain uses TRBV19 and TRBJ1-6; tentatively, D is TRBD1 (5 bases). CDR1 LNHDA and CDR2 SQIVND come from the germline V gene (reference sequence). The CDR3 runs to 14 residues. Trimming removed 1 base at V and 13 bases at J, with 14 bases between.